This T cell receptor (beta chain) was documented in a study of radiation and T cells in renal cell carcinoma. This clone appeared a single time. One end of the junction varies from germline; a read error may be responsible. The same CDR3 arises from other DNA sequences in this sample as well. Clones were read by immunoSEQ multiplex PCR, and TCRdb kept only the in-frame ones, dropping some. The sample yields around 95,000 clones, 84% seen once. Specified time point: blood 4 weeks post-SBRT, at nephrectomy. Treatment denoted: 15 Gy SBRT to primary tumor, nephrectomy 4 weeks later. Blood was sampled at baseline, 2 weeks and 4 weeks after SBRT. This receptor was taken from a man aged 55 to 69 with renal cell carcinoma. This specimen consisted of blood, obtained from a patient whose treatment included radiotherapy and nephrectomy.

CDR3 protein: CATSRDRVGTGELFF. Here the CDR3 DNA reads TGCGCCACCAGCAGGGACAGGGTCGGCACCGGGGAGCTGTTTTTT. The V call is TRBV15, the J call TRBJ2-2, with TRBD1 identical over 9 bases. The CDR3 has 15 residues. Looked up from germline, CDR1 is LNHNV and CDR2 is YYDKDF (reference sequence).